The rows below give T cell receptor beta chains drawn from one sample of a study of T cell responses to AZD1222 COVID-19 vaccine. Assay: immunoSEQ multiplex PCR; the TCRdb copy retains only in-frame clones and omits some. The data contain 100,000 to 150,000 clones, about nine tenths of them singletons. The material was peripheral blood, obtained on day 0 of AZD1222 vaccination. The receptors shown here come from an adult in good health. The CDR3 runs from the conserved cysteine through the conserved F or W. A D gene is named only where the DNA matches it firmly. Rows may omit the clone size; those that give it use once, few, many or a size class.

D	J	V	size	DNA	CDR3
.	TRBJ1-1	TRBV2	few	TGTGCCAGCAGTGAAGGGGTCTTCCCTGAAGCTTTCTTT	CASSEGVFPEAFF
.	TRBJ2-5	TRBV4-1	.	TGCGCCAGCAGCCGCATGCTGCAAGAGACCCAGTACTTC	CASSRMLQETQYF
.	TRBJ2-5	TRBV11-2	.	TGTGCCAGCAGCTTAGGGGAAAATGCATTGGAGACCCAGTACTTC	CASSLGENALETQYF
.	TRBJ2-2	TRBV7-2	.	TGTGCCAGCACCAAGGGGGGCGGTAACACCGGGGAGCTGTTTTTT	CASTKGGGNTGELFF
TRBD1	TRBJ2-7	TRBV25-1	.	TGTGCCAGCAGTGGAGCCGGGACAGGCGGGTACGAGCAGTACTTC	CASSGAGTGGYEQYF
TRBD2	TRBJ2-1	TRBV15	.	TGTGCCACCAGCGGGCGCGGGAGCACGACAAATGAGCAGTTCTTC	CATSGRGSTTNEQFF
.	TRBJ2-7	TRBV5-1	.	TGCGCCAGCAGCTGGGGACGGACGTTTGAGCAGTACTTC	CASSWGRTFEQYF
TRBD1	TRBJ1-5	TRBV6-1	.	TGTGCCAGCAGTGATTCGAGACAGGGTAGCAATCAGCCCCAGCATTTT	CASSDSRQGSNQPQHF
.	TRBJ1-1	TRBV9	.	TGTGCCAGCAGCGTAGCTAACCAGAACACTGAAGCTTTCTTT	CASSVANQNTEAFF
.	TRBJ2-7	TRBV5-1	.	TGCGCCAGCAGCTTGGTGGGCAGGGGCCCCTACGAGCAGTACTTC	CASSLVGRGPYEQYF
TRBD1	TRBJ2-7	TRBV7-9	.	TGTGCCAGCAGCTTAGGCACGGACAGGGTACACGAGCAGTACTTC	CASSLGTDRVHEQYF
.	TRBJ2-7	TRBV3-1/TRBV3-2	.	TGTGCCAGCAGCCAAGTGAAGGGGGGGTACGAGCAGTACTTC	CASSQVKGGYEQYF
TRBD1	TRBJ1-5	TRBV7-9	.	TGTGCCAGCAGCTTAGGGGGACAGGGTACTCAGCCCCAGCATTTT	CASSLGGQGTQPQHF
.	TRBJ1-4	TRBV5-1	.	TGCGCCAGCAGCTTGGACTCAACTAATGAAAAACTGTTTTTT	CASSLDSTNEKLFF
.	TRBJ2-2	TRBV4-3	.	TGCGCCAGCAGCCAAGATAAGAGGGGGGGCATCGGGGAGCTGTTTTTT	CASSQDKRGGIGELFF
.	TRBJ2-7	TRBV2	.	TGTGCCAGCAGTGAAGACATGTGGGCCTACGAGCAGTACTTC	CASSEDMWAYEQYF
.	TRBJ2-2	TRBV23-1	.	TGCGCCAGCAGTCCCCCAAGGGGGGACGCCCAAGGAACCGGGGAGCTGTTTTTT	CASSPPRGDAQGTGELFF
.	TRBJ1-1	TRBV5-3	.	TGTGCCAGAAGCTTGGAAGGGGCCAGTGAAGCTTTCTTT	CARSLEGASEAFF
TRBD2	TRBJ2-2	TRBV19	.	TGTGCCAGTAGTATGAGCGGGGGGGCCAGCGGGGAGCTGTTTTTT	CASSMSGGASGELFF
.	TRBJ1-5	TRBV19	once	TGTGCCAGTAGTATAAGTCAGGGGAGCTTCAATCAGCCCCAGCATTTT	CASSISQGSFNQPQHF
.	TRBJ1-6	TRBV19	.	TGTGCCAGTAGTTTCAGCAGGGGAGGGGATTCACCCCTCCACTTT	CASSFSRGGDSPLHF
TRBD1	TRBJ1-5	TRBV19	.	TGTGCCAGTAGTATGGTCGGGACAGGGTTTAGGGACAATCAGCCCCAGCATTTT	CASSMVGTGFRDNQPQHF
TRBD1	TRBJ1-5	TRBV19	.	TGTGCCAGTAGTGTTTCCTCCAGGGGGAGGAGCAATCAGCCCCAGCATTTT	CASSVSSRGRSNQPQHF
TRBD1	TRBJ1-5	TRBV29-1	.	TGCAGCGTTGACCAGGGGGCCGGGCAGCCCCAGCATTTT	CSVDQGAGQPQHF
.	TRBJ2-5	TRBV9	.	TGTGCCAGCAGCGTAAAGCCCCAAGAGACCCAGTACTTC	CASSVKPQETQYF
TRBD1	TRBJ1-2	TRBV7-9	.	TGTGCCAGCAGCTGGGGTCGCATGGGACAGGGGGGACCTAACTATGGCTACACCTTC	CASSWGRMGQGGPNYGYTF
.	TRBJ1-3	TRBV4-3	.	TGCGCCAGCAGCCAAGGTGCGAGCTCTGGAAACACCATATATTTT	CASSQGASSGNTIYF
.	TRBJ1-1	TRBV19	.	TGTGCCAGTAGTCCCGGGGCTTTGAGCACTGAAGCTTTCTTT	CASSPGALSTEAFF
TRBD2	TRBJ2-1	TRBV28	.	TGTGCCAGCAGTTCTAGCGGGAGACACAATGAGCAGTTCTTC	CASSSSGRHNEQFF
TRBD1	TRBJ1-6	TRBV27	.	TGTGCCAGCAGAAATACCGGGACAGGGCTTGGGACCCTCCACTTT	CASRNTGTGLGTLHF